A selection of T cell receptor beta chains follows, all from one sample in a study of T cells after posttransplantation cyclophosphamide. Method: immunoSEQ multiplex PCR; TCRdb's copy keeps in-frame clones and lacks some. The specimen has some 10,000 clones, none found just once. Sample: PBMCs, taken after allogeneic stem cell transplant with posttransplant cyclophosphamide. The receptor set was obtained from a female patient between 40 and 50 years old who received an allogeneic stem cell transplant from a related donor, was CMV-positive, and had no GVHD. These T cells may partly come from the graft donor. Both conserved end residues are part of each CDR3. The order of the fields is J gene, clone size, V gene, D gene, CDR3 DNA, CDR3 protein. A D gene is named only where the DNA matches it firmly. Clone size is not always given. Where it is, it says once, few, many or a class for expanded clones.

TRBJ1-1 many TRBV29-1 TRBD1 TGCAGCGGAACAGGGGGCTCATTAGCTTTCTTT CSGTGGSLAFF
TRBJ2-5 many TRBV28 TRBD2 TGTGCCAGCAGCCCGGGGGGGGTTGCCGCTCCCCCACGTCACTTC CASSPGGVAAPPRHF
TRBJ2-7 many TRBV6-1 TRBD1 TGTGCCAGCCGCATCGGGACAGGAAGCTCCTACGAGCAGTACTTC CASRIGTGSSYEQYF
TRBJ1-1 many TRBV7-6 . TGTGCCAGCAGCTTAGGACAGTACACTGAAGCTTTCTTT CASSLGQYTEAFF
TRBJ2-2 many TRBV6-8 . TGTGCCAGCACCCACGTGGGGGCTGGGTGGGGCACCGGGGAGCTGTTTTTT CASTHVGAGWGTGELFF
TRBJ2-7 many TRBV5-1 . TGCGCCACAACACTGGGGGCTGCCACTTCCTCTTCGGAGCAGTACTTC CATTLGAATSSSEQYF
TRBJ2-1 many TRBV5-4 TRBD2 TGTGCCAGCAGCCGAAAGACTAGCGGGATAGGTGAGCAGTTCTTC CASSRKTSGIGEQFF
TRBJ2-7 medium-sized TRBV11-2 . TGTGCCAGCAGCTTACCCGGGGGATACTACGAGCAGTACTTC CASSLPGGYYEQYF
TRBJ2-1 many TRBV7-9 . TGTGCCAGCAGCTGGCGCGGAGATGAGCAGTTCTTC CASSWRGDEQFF
TRBJ2-1 many TRBV28 . TGTGCCAGCAATTCGGGTATTGGGCAGTTCTTC CASNSGIGQFF
TRBJ1-2 many TRBV30 . TGTGCCTGTCTCGGGAGTGACCTACGGAACTATGGCTACACCTTC CACLGSDLRNYGYTF
TRBJ1-5 many TRBV6-1 TRBD1 TGTGCCATCCATATGGACAGGGGTCGTCATCAGCCCCAGCATTTT CAIHMDRGRHQPQHF
TRBJ2-3 many TRBV19 . TGTGCCAGTAGTCCGGGGTGGCTCACAGATACGCAGTATTTT CASSPGWLTDTQYF
TRBJ2-3 many TRBV27 TRBD2 TGTGCCAGCAGCCCCGGGAGGGGCCCAGATACGCAGTATTTT CASSPGRGPDTQYF
TRBJ1-2 many TRBV2 TRBD1 TGTGCCAGCAGACAGGGGGCGGTTGGCTACACCTTC CASRQGAVGYTF
TRBJ1-6 many TRBV6-6 TRBD1 TGTGCCAGCAGAGGAGACAGGGGGGATAATTCACCCCTCCACTTT CASRGDRGDNSPLHF
TRBJ2-3 many TRBV19 . TGTGCCAGTAGTATAGCAACAAGGTCGGGGGATACGCAGTATTTT CASSIATRSGDTQYF
TRBJ1-6 many TRBV30 TRBD1 TGTGCCTGGAGTATCCAGGGGACAGGGATCTACTCACCCCTCCACTTT CAWSIQGTGIYSPLHF
TRBJ1-4 many TRBV27 . TGTGCCCCACTTGCTGGTGCAACTAATGAAAAACTGTTTTTT CAPLAGATNEKLFF
TRBJ2-7 many TRBV5-1 TRBD1 TGCGCCAGCAGCATGGACAGGAGCTCCTACGAGCAGTACTTC CASSMDRSSYEQYF
TRBJ1-1 many TRBV15 . TGTGCCACCAGCAGAGGGGGCGTTAGGAACACTGAAGCTTTCTTT CATSRGGVRNTEAFF
TRBJ2-7 many TRBV25-1 TRBD1 TGTGCCAGCAGGGACAGGCCCCCTTACTACGAGCAGTACTTC CASRDRPPYYEQYF
TRBJ2-7 many TRBV18 TRBD1 TGTGCCAGCTCTCAGGACAGGCCCTACGAGCAGTACTTC CASSQDRPYEQYF
TRBJ2-7 many TRBV28 TRBD2 TGTGCCGGCGGGGGAGGCGGGAGGGACGAGCAGTACTTC CAGGGGGRDEQYF
TRBJ1-6 many TRBV7-9 . TGTGCCAGCAGCCAGACTAAGAGCTCCTATAATTCACCCCTCCACTTT CASSQTKSSYNSPLHF
TRBJ2-5 many TRBV10-3 TRBD1 TGTGCCATCAGTGAGCGACAGGGTGTACGAGAGACCCAGTACTTC CAISERQGVRETQYF
TRBJ2-3 many TRBV19 . TGTGCCAGTGGCACGGGTTTTACAGATACGCAGTATTTT CASGTGFTDTQYF
TRBJ1-5 many TRBV6-6 . TGTGCCAGCAGTCCCACGGGGTACCAGCCCCAGCATTTT CASSPTGYQPQHF
TRBJ2-3 many TRBV11-3 . TGTGCCAGCAGCCGAACGAGGTACACAGATACGCAGTATTTT CASSRTRYTDTQYF
TRBJ1-4 many TRBV20-1 . TGCAGTGCTTCGATCAGGGGAAAACTGTTTTTT CSASIRGKLFF
TRBJ1-4 medium-sized TRBV7-9 TRBD1 TGTGCCAGCAGCTCCGGGACAGGAGATGAAAAACTGTTTTTT CASSSGTGDEKLFF
TRBJ2-7 many TRBV10-3 . TGTGCCATCAGGGAACCGGGACAAGTATACGAGCAGTACTTC CAIREPGQVYEQYF
TRBJ1-5 few TRBV18 TRBD1 TGTGCCAGCTCGCCGGGACAGTTCAATCAGCCCCAGCATTTT CASSPGQFNQPQHF
TRBJ2-1 many TRBV2 . TGTGCCAGCAGACTTAGCGGAGACGAGCAGTTCTTC CASRLSGDEQFF
TRBJ2-1 many TRBV13 . TGTGCCAGCAGCTTAAAAAGTGAGCTAGCCGAGCAGTTCTTC CASSLKSELAEQFF
TRBJ2-7 many TRBV20-1 . TGCAGTGCCAGCAGGGCGGTCGAGCAGTACTTC CSASRAVEQYF
TRBJ2-5 many TRBV6-6 TRBD2 TGTGCCAGCAGCCCCGGTCGGGGCGGGGGGGTGGAGACCCAGTACTTC CASSPGRGGGVETQYF
TRBJ2-3 . TRBV9 . TGTGCCAGCGGCGTATGGGGGGGCAGCACAGATACGCAGTATTTT CASGVWGGSTDTQYF
TRBJ2-4 many TRBV7-6 TRBD2 TGTGCCAGCAGCTCCCAGCGGGGGGTTGCCAAAAACATTCAGTACTTC CASSSQRGVAKNIQYF
TRBJ2-7 many TRBV27 . TGTGCCAGCAGTTTTGGCGGGTCCGGCTCCTACGAGCAGTACTTC CASSFGGSGSYEQYF
TRBJ2-1 many TRBV4-2 . TGTGCCAGCAGCCAGGGGACAAACAATGAGCAGTTCTTC CASSQGTNNEQFF
TRBJ1-1 many TRBV5-1 . TGCGCCAGCAGCTCGGGACACTTGAACACTGAAGCTTTCTTT CASSSGHLNTEAFF
TRBJ1-1 many TRBV2 . TGTGCCAGCGCCCCCTGGCAGGGCCCTGGTGAAGCTTTCTTT CASAPWQGPGEAFF